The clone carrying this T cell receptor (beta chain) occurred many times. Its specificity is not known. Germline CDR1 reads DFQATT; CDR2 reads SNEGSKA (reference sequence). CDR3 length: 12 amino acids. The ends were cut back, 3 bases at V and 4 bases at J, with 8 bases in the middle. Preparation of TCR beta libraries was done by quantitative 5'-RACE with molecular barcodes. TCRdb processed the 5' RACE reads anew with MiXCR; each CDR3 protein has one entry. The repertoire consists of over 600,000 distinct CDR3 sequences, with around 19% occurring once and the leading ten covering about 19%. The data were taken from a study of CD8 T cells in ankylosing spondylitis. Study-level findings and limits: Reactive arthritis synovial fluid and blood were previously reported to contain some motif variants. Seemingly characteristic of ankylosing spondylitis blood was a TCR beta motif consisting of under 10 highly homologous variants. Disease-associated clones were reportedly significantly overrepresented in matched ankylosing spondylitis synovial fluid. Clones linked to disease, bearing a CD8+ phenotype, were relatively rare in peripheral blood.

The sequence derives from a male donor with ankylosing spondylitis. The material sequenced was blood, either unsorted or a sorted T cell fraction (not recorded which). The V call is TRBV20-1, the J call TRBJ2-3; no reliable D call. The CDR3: CSASFGADTQYF. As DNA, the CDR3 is TGCAGTGCTAGTTTTGGTGCAGATACGCAGTATTTT.